This TCR beta chain was recorded in a study of blood T cell repertoires in COVID-19. Study-wide context: Sources were T cells, B-cell-depleted T cells, or PBMCs; the material itself was cDNA or gDNA.

In the authors' methods: Nucleated cell number was recorded as an estimate derived from reference gene primer amplification. Sequencing was performed with immunoSEQ multiplex PCR; in TCRdb, only in-frame clones are kept and a portion is missing. The V and J calls and clone size come from that table; D and trimming were worked out from the DNA. Of more than 150,000 clones in the sample, less than 90% were seen once. Germline V gene sequence: CDR1 SGHRS, CDR2 YFSETQ. V was pared by 0 bases and J by 3 bases, with 11 bases of the junction left unmatched. The CDR3 covers 17 residues. This clone was seen a single time.

Sequenced material: peripheral blood. The chain couples TRBV5-1 to TRBJ2-7; 8 bases match TRBD2. This clonotype was obtained from a man in his sixties or seventies with active or convalescent COVID-19. CDR3 region: CASSLVFGRAQGYEQYF. Written as DNA, the CDR3 is TGCGCCAGCAGCTTGGTCTTCGGGAGGGCCCAGGGCTACGAGCAGTACTTC.